The entry that follows covers one TCR beta chain sequence. This entry comes from a study of technical replicates of blood from a handful of donors. Repertoires were generated with immunoSEQ multiplex PCR, while TCRdb's copy carries only in-frame clones and drops some. Counted here are 65,000 to 80,000 clones, roughly 93% occurring once; the ten biggest clones make up less than 0.4%. Germline CDR1 reads SNHLY; CDR2 reads FYNNEI. The V and J ends lost 6 bases and 0 bases respectively, with 10 bases between them. The CDR3 spans 14 residues. The clonotype comes from a human donor in good health. The sequencing sample was made of T cells isolated from PBMCs. The rearrangement uses TRBV2 and TRBJ2-3; tentative D call: TRBD2 (6 bases). CDR3 protein: CASRPGSSTDTQYF. The CDR3 coding sequence is TGTGCCAGCAGACCCGGGAGTAGCACAGATACGCAGTATTTT.